Detailed here is one T cell receptor beta chain. The data derive from a study of blood T cell repertoires in COVID-19. Overall study: The analysed material was cDNA or gDNA that came from T cells, B-cell-depleted T cells, or PBMCs.

Original processing notes: Reference gene primer amplification gave estimated nucleated cell counts. Data came from immunoSEQ multiplex PCR; TCRdb stores just in-frame clones and leaves some out. Clonal size and the V and J genes are those of that table, whereas D and trimming came from the DNA. The table shows about 130,000 clones, with about four fifths occurring only once. The CDR3 runs 14 residues. CDR1 and CDR2 (germline): SNHLY, FYNNEI. V was trimmed by 2 bases and J by 0 bases, leaving 7 bases between them. The rearrangement uses TRBV2 and TRBJ1-2, with D tentatively TRBD1 (5 bases). The clonotype comes from a man aged 35-49 years with active or convalescent COVID-19. Material for sequencing was peripheral blood. CDR3 nucleotide sequence: TGTGCCAGCAGTGAACAGGGTACTAACTATGGCTACACCTTC. Encoded protein: CASSEQGTNYGYTF.